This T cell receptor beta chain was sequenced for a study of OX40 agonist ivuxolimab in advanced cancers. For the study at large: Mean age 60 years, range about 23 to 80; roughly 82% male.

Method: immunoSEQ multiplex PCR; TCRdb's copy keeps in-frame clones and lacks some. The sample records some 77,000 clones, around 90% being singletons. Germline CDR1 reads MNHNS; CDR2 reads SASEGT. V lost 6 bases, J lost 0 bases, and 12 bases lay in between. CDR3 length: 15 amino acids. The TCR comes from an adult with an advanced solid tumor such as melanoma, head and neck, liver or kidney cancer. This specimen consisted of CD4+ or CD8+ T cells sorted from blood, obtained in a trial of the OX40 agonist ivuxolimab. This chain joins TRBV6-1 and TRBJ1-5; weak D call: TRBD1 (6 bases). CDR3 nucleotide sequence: TGTGCCAGCAGAGGACAGATTTATAGCAATCAGCCCCAGCATTTT. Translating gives CASRGQIYSNQPQHF.